This T cell receptor (beta chain) was recovered during a study of identical twins. Study-wide findings and caveats: The presence of invariant MAIT and iNKT cells could partly confound analyses of zero-insertion sequences.

Germline CDR1 reads MNHNS; CDR2 reads SASEGT. V gave up 6 bases and J gave up 0 bases, with 11 bases separating them. This CDR3 contains 14 residues. Each donor (without exception) was a healthy Caucasian. The authors used template switching to add a universal primer site and gave cDNA unique molecular identifiers. TCRdb called the 5' RACE reads again in MiXCR, with one record for every CDR3 protein. The sample consists of some 690,000 distinct CDR3 sequences, 20% to 25% of them appearing once. In regard to this clonotype: The antigen remains undetermined.

The sample was also reused in another study, on T cells expressing NK-cell markers. According to that study: A range of roughly 1.0-8% of CD8+ T cells consisted of dominant NKG2C+ clonotypes in six donors.

Specimen: PBMCs. The chain joins TRBV6-1 to TRBJ1-1; D perhaps matches TRBD1 (5 bases). The receptor's source is a woman between 18 and 30 years old in good health. The chain's CDR3 is CASRIDRLNTEAFF. CDR3 bases: TGTGCCAGCAGAATTGACAGACTGAACACTGAAGCTTTCTTT.